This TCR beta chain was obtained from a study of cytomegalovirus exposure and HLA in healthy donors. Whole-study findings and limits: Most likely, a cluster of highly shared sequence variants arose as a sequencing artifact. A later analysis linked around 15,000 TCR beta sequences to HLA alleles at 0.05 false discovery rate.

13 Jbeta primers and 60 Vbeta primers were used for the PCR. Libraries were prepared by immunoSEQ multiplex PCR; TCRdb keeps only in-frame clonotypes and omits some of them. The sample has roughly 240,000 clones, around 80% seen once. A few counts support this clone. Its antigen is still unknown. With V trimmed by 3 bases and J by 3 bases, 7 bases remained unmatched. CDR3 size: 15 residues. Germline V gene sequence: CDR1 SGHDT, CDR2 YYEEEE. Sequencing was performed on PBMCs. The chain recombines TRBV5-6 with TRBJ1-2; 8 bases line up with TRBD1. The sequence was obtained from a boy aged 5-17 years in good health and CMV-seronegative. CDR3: CASSYIAGGYYGYTF. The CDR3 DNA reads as TGTGCCAGCAGCTATATAGCAGGGGGCTACTATGGCTACACCTTC.